This is a list of T cell receptor beta chains from one sample in a study of T-cell memory formation after mild COVID-19. TCRdb re-derived calls from the 5' RACE reads in MiXCR, one entry per CDR3 protein. Of around 50,000 distinct CDR3 sequences detected, 25% to 30% appear once; the ten largest clones hold just under 45%. Sequencing was done on a sample of PBMCs or a T cell subset sorted from them (not recorded which). The receptor set was obtained from a young man who had mild COVID-19 (a few samples of this study predate the infection). Cell type and time point are not known. Each CDR3 is given with its conserved first and last residue. A D gene is named only where the DNA matches it firmly. Not all rows give a size; the values are once, few, many and, for expanded clones, a class.

CDR3nt: TGTGCCAGCAGGGAACAGGGTGCCCATGGCTACACCTTC; CDR3aa: CASREQGAHGYTF; v_gene: TRBV12-3/TRBV12-4; abundance: -; d_gene: -; j_gene: TRBJ1-2
CDR3nt: TGTGCCAGCAGTTCCATCCCCAGGGTAGCGGGAGGCGGTGATACGCAGTATTTT; CDR3aa: CASSSIPRVAGGGDTQYF; v_gene: TRBV6-2/TRBV6-3; abundance: -; d_gene: TRBD2; j_gene: TRBJ2-3
CDR3nt: TGTGCCAGCAGTGTGACGGGGGGGATCGCAGATACGCAGTATTTT; CDR3aa: CASSVTGGIADTQYF; v_gene: TRBV2; abundance: -; d_gene: TRBD2; j_gene: TRBJ2-3
CDR3nt: TGTGCCAGCGGGGAGACCTCCTACGAGCAGTACTTC; CDR3aa: CASGETSYEQYF; v_gene: TRBV14; abundance: -; d_gene: -; j_gene: TRBJ2-7
CDR3nt: TGTGCCAGCAGTTTGGGACAGGTTCCCTACGAGCAGTACTTC; CDR3aa: CASSLGQVPYEQYF; v_gene: TRBV12-3/TRBV12-4; abundance: few; d_gene: TRBD1; j_gene: TRBJ2-7
CDR3nt: TGCAGCGTTTCGGCCACGCGCACCGGGGAGCTGTTTTTT; CDR3aa: CSVSATRTGELFF; v_gene: TRBV29-1; abundance: -; d_gene: -; j_gene: TRBJ2-2
CDR3nt: TGTGCCAGCAGCTTTCCGACAGGGGGGCAAGAGACCCAGTACTTC; CDR3aa: CASSFPTGGQETQYF; v_gene: TRBV7-9; abundance: -; d_gene: TRBD1; j_gene: TRBJ2-5
CDR3nt: TGTGCCAGCAGTTTATGGGGTTCAGGGGAGTGGAACACTGAAGCTTTCTTT; CDR3aa: CASSLWGSGEWNTEAFF; v_gene: TRBV28; abundance: -; d_gene: -; j_gene: TRBJ1-1
CDR3nt: TGTGCCAGCAGCTCACTTGTGGCCAATGAGCAGTTCTTC; CDR3aa: CASSSLVANEQFF; v_gene: TRBV7-9; abundance: -; d_gene: -; j_gene: TRBJ2-1
CDR3nt: TGTGCCAGCAGTTACCCGGCTAGCCAGAGCGCGCAGTATTTT; CDR3aa: CASSYPASQSAQYF; v_gene: TRBV6-2/TRBV6-3; abundance: -; d_gene: -; j_gene: TRBJ2-3
CDR3nt: TGTGCCAGCAGTTTAGCGAAGCACATATATTTT; CDR3aa: CASSLAKHIYF; v_gene: TRBV12-3/TRBV12-4; abundance: -; d_gene: -; j_gene: TRBJ1-3